These T cell receptor beta chains were read from a single sample in a study of T-cell memory formation after mild COVID-19. TCRdb processed the 5' RACE reads anew with MiXCR; each CDR3 protein has one entry. The repertoire consists of 350,000 or so distinct CDR3 sequences, with roughly 19% occurring once and the leading ten covering around a fifth. The sample consisted of PBMCs or a T cell subset sorted from them (not recorded which). The receptor source for this set is a man between 18 and 29 years old who had mild COVID-19 (a few samples of this study predate the infection). Cell type and time point are not known. Each CDR3 is given with its conserved first and last residue. Each record gives: V gene, clone size, J gene, D gene, CDR3 length, CDR3 protein, CDR3 DNA. D genes are given only for firm matches. The size of a clone is reported for some rows only, either as once, few or many, or as a class for expanded clones.

V: TRBV19; size: NA; J: TRBJ2-7; D: NA; length: 13; CDR3: CASSEGHLYEQYF; DNA: TGTGCCAGTAGCGAGGGTCATCTCTACGAGCAGTACTTC
V: TRBV5-4; size: few; J: TRBJ2-1; D: TRBD2; length: 16; CDR3: CASSRVSGGSYNEQFF; DNA: TGTGCCAGCAGCCGGGTCAGCGGGGGGTCCTACAATGAGCAGTTCTTC
V: TRBV6-2/TRBV6-3; size: NA; J: TRBJ2-1; D: NA; length: 13; CDR3: CASSYSIHPEQFF; DNA: TGTGCCAGCAGTTACTCGATACACCCTGAGCAGTTCTTC
V: TRBV6-5; size: few; J: TRBJ1-2; D: NA; length: 15; CDR3: CASSYSGDRSYGYTF; DNA: TGTGCCAGCAGTTACTCCGGCGACAGGAGCTATGGCTACACCTTC
V: TRBV6-2/TRBV6-3; size: NA; J: TRBJ1-4; D: NA; length: 12; CDR3: CASSSQGKKLFF; DNA: TGTGCCAGCAGTTCGCAGGGAAAAAAACTGTTTTTT
V: TRBV7-3; size: NA; J: TRBJ2-2; D: NA; length: 16; CDR3: CASSFIQGLVSRELFF; DNA: TGTGCCAGCAGTTTTATACAGGGCTTGGTGTCGAGGGAGCTGTTTTTT
V: TRBV12-5; size: NA; J: TRBJ2-3; D: TRBD1; length: 16; CDR3: CASGLIAGGGTDTQYF; DNA: TGTGCTAGTGGTTTGATCGCAGGGGGCGGCACAGATACGCAGTATTTT
V: TRBV6-5; size: NA; J: TRBJ1-4; D: NA; length: 13; CDR3: CASSYDGNEKLFF; DNA: TGTGCCAGCAGTTACGATGGTAATGAAAAACTGTTTTTT
V: TRBV24-1; size: few; J: TRBJ2-5; D: NA; length: 14; CDR3: CATSDRSGGETQYF; DNA: TGTGCCACCAGTGATCGTTCAGGGGGGGAGACCCAGTACTTC
V: TRBV5-1; size: NA; J: TRBJ2-2; D: NA; length: 14; CDR3: CASSLTGITGELFF; DNA: TGCGCCAGCAGCTTGACAGGGATCACCGGGGAGCTGTTTTTT
V: TRBV7-9; size: NA; J: TRBJ1-3; D: NA; length: 14; CDR3: CASSSLGPGNTIYF; DNA: TGTGCCAGCAGCTCTCTGGGCCCAGGAAACACCATATATTTT
V: TRBV18; size: few; J: TRBJ2-6; D: NA; length: 16; CDR3: CASSPPSLGLTGVLTF; DNA: TGTGCCAGCTCACCACCTAGTCTGGGGCTGACGGGCGTCCTGACTTTC
V: TRBV10-3; size: few; J: TRBJ2-3; D: TRBD1; length: 15; CDR3: CAISDWDRGTDTQYF; DNA: TGTGCCATCAGTGACTGGGACAGGGGAACAGATACGCAGTATTTT
V: TRBV7-9; size: many; J: TRBJ1-5; D: NA; length: 12; CDR3: CASSLASQPQHF; DNA: TGTGCCAGCAGCTTAGCGTCTCAGCCCCAGCATTTT
V: TRBV6-2/TRBV6-3; size: few; J: TRBJ2-1; D: TRBD2; length: 17; CDR3: CASSYSSSGSRYNEQFF; DNA: TGTGCCAGCAGTTACTCGTCTAGCGGGAGCCGTTACAATGAGCAGTTCTTC
V: TRBV18; size: NA; J: TRBJ1-1; D: TRBD1; length: 16; CDR3: CASSPVMPGGYTEAFF; DNA: TGTGCCAGCTCACCAGTTATGCCAGGGGGCTACACTGAAGCTTTCTTT
V: TRBV6-2/TRBV6-3; size: few; J: TRBJ2-5; D: NA; length: 12; CDR3: CASSTLEETQYF; DNA: TGTGCCAGCTCGACCCTGGAGGAGACCCAGTACTTC
V: TRBV5-1; size: few; J: TRBJ1-1; D: NA; length: 13; CDR3: CASMRQAGAEAFF; DNA: TGCGCCAGCATGCGACAGGCGGGGGCTGAAGCTTTCTTT
V: TRBV7-2; size: NA; J: TRBJ2-3; D: TRBD1; length: 16; CDR3: CASSFWGQGIGDTQYF; DNA: TGTGCCAGCAGCTTTTGGGGACAGGGGATTGGAGATACGCAGTATTTT
V: TRBV20-1; size: NA; J: TRBJ2-3; D: TRBD1; length: 13; CDR3: CSAPTGSGDTQYF; DNA: TGCAGTGCCCCGACAGGGTCCGGAGATACGCAGTATTTT
V: TRBV11-2; size: NA; J: TRBJ1-5; D: NA; length: 15; CDR3: CASSLPQDGNQPQHF; DNA: TGTGCCAGCAGCTTGCCCCAGGATGGCAATCAGCCCCAGCATTTT
V: TRBV18; size: NA; J: TRBJ1-4; D: NA; length: 13; CDR3: CASSPGTNEKLFF; DNA: TGTGCCAGCTCACCAGGGACAAATGAAAAACTGTTTTTT
V: TRBV5-1; size: NA; J: TRBJ1-1; D: NA; length: 16; CDR3: CASSLTGPSVNTEAFF; DNA: TGCGCCAGCAGCTTGACTGGACCCAGTGTGAACACTGAAGCTTTCTTT
V: TRBV10-3; size: few; J: TRBJ2-1; D: TRBD1; length: 14; CDR3: CAQSSQGAADEQFF; DNA: TGTGCCCAGTCCTCACAGGGGGCTGCGGATGAGCAGTTCTTC
V: TRBV6-5; size: NA; J: TRBJ2-7; D: NA; length: 16; CDR3: CASRRSGSLSSYEQYF; DNA: TGTGCCAGCAGACGCTCGGGCAGCCTCTCCTCCTACGAGCAGTACTTC
V: TRBV7-6; size: NA; J: TRBJ2-7; D: NA; length: 14; CDR3: CASSPRDTDYEQYF; DNA: TGTGCCAGCAGCCCTCGGGACACCGATTACGAGCAGTACTTC
V: TRBV5-1; size: few; J: TRBJ2-7; D: TRBD1; length: 16; CDR3: CASCPGQGDPRYEQYF; DNA: TGCGCCAGCTGCCCGGGACAGGGGGATCCCCGCTACGAGCAGTACTTC
V: TRBV6-5; size: few; J: TRBJ2-2; D: TRBD2; length: 18; CDR3: CASSQTSGGAGGTGELFF; DNA: TGTGCCAGCAGTCAGACTAGCGGGGGGGCGGGAGGCACCGGGGAGCTGTTTTTT
V: TRBV7-2; size: few; J: TRBJ2-2; D: TRBD1; length: 15; CDR3: CASSERDSRAGELFF; DNA: TGTGCCAGCAGCGAACGGGACAGCAGAGCCGGGGAGCTGTTTTTT
V: TRBV20-1; size: NA; J: TRBJ1-1; D: TRBD1; length: 16; CDR3: CSAKDRGRFLNTEAFF; DNA: TGCAGTGCTAAGGACAGGGGCCGGTTTTTGAACACTGAAGCTTTCTTT
V: TRBV29-1; size: NA; J: TRBJ2-7; D: TRBD1; length: 12; CDR3: CSVSSGQGEQYF; DNA: TGCAGCGTTTCTTCAGGACAGGGCGAGCAGTACTTC
V: TRBV6-5; size: NA; J: TRBJ2-6; D: TRBD2; length: 17; CDR3: CASTGLAGGSGANVLTF; DNA: TGTGCCAGCACTGGACTAGCTGGGGGCTCTGGGGCCAACGTCCTGACTTTC
V: TRBV10-2; size: NA; J: TRBJ2-5; D: NA; length: 13; CDR3: CASSESTQETQYF; DNA: TGCGCCAGCAGTGAGTCGACCCAAGAGACCCAGTACTTC
V: TRBV5-1; size: NA; J: TRBJ2-2; D: NA; length: 14; CDR3: CASSFQGWTGELFF; DNA: TGCGCCAGCAGCTTCCAGGGATGGACCGGGGAGCTGTTTTTT
V: TRBV11-2; size: few; J: TRBJ1-2; D: NA; length: 15; CDR3: CASSLDLGASYGYTF; DNA: TGTGCCAGCAGCTTAGATTTAGGGGCTTCCTATGGCTACACCTTC
V: TRBV12-3/TRBV12-4; size: NA; J: TRBJ2-5; D: NA; length: 14; CDR3: CASSLAAAQETQYF; DNA: TGTGCCAGCAGTTTAGCGGCAGCTCAAGAGACCCAGTACTTC
V: TRBV12-3/TRBV12-4; size: NA; J: TRBJ1-5; D: NA; length: 14; CDR3: CASSSQGDNQPQHF; DNA: TGTGCCAGCAGTTCACAGGGTGATAATCAGCCCCAGCATTTT
V: TRBV6-6; size: few; J: TRBJ2-2; D: TRBD2; length: 17; CDR3: CASKRDYGGKNTGELFF; DNA: TGTGCCAGCAAACGGGACTACGGTGGGAAGAACACCGGGGAGCTGTTTTTT
V: TRBV12-3/TRBV12-4; size: NA; J: TRBJ1-3; D: TRBD1; length: 15; CDR3: CASGLQGAWGNTIYF; DNA: TGTGCCAGCGGTTTACAGGGGGCCTGGGGAAACACCATATATTTT
V: TRBV7-2; size: many; J: TRBJ1-1; D: NA; length: 14; CDR3: CASSLDRGGTEAFF; DNA: TGTGCCAGCAGCTTAGATAGAGGGGGCACTGAAGCTTTCTTT
V: TRBV7-9; size: many; J: TRBJ1-1; D: NA; length: 13; CDR3: CASSRVANTEAFF; DNA: TGTGCCAGCTCCAGGGTGGCGAACACTGAAGCTTTCTTT
V: TRBV7-2; size: NA; J: TRBJ1-1; D: NA; length: 16; CDR3: CASSLALGTQYTEAFF; DNA: TGTGCCAGCAGCTTAGCCTTAGGGACCCAGTACACTGAAGCTTTCTTT
V: TRBV27; size: NA; J: TRBJ2-1; D: TRBD1; length: 14; CDR3: CASSPLDRYNEQFF; DNA: TGTGCCAGCAGTCCCCTGGACAGGTACAATGAGCAGTTCTTC
V: TRBV7-9; size: NA; J: TRBJ2-6; D: TRBD2; length: 17; CDR3: CASSLATSGSGANVLTF; DNA: TGTGCCAGCAGCTTAGCGACTAGCGGCTCTGGGGCCAACGTCCTGACTTTC
V: TRBV11-2; size: NA; J: TRBJ2-3; D: NA; length: 15; CDR3: CASSSLDRGTDTQYF; DNA: TGTGCCAGCAGCTCCCTCGACAGAGGCACAGATACGCAGTATTTT
V: TRBV18; size: NA; J: TRBJ1-3; D: NA; length: 15; CDR3: CASSPLSRSGNTIYF; DNA: TGTGCCAGCTCACCACTTTCGCGGTCTGGAAACACCATATATTTT